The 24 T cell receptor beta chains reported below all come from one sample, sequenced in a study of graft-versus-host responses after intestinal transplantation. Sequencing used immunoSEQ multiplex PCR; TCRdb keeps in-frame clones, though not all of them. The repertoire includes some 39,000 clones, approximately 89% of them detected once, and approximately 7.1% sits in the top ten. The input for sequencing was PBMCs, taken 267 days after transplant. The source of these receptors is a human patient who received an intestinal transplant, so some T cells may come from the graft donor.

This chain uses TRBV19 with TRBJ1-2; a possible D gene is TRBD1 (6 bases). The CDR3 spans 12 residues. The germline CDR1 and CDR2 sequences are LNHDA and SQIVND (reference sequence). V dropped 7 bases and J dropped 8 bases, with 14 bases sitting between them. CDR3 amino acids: CASNSGGLGYTF. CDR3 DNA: TGTGCCAGTAACTCCGGGGGGCTCGGCTACACCTTC.

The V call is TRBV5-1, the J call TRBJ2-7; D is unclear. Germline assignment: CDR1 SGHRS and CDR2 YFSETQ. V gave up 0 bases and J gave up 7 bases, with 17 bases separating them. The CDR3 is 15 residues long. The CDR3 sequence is CASSLDGSPLREQYF. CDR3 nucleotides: TGCGCCAGCAGCTTGGATGGGTCTCCTCTTCGGGAGCAGTACTTC.

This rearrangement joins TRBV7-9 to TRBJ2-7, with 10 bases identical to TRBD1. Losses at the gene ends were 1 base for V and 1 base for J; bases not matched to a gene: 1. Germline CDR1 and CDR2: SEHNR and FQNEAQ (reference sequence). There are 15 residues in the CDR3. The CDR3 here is CASSLEDRGSYEQYF. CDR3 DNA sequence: TGTGCCAGCAGCTTAGAGGACAGGGGGTCCTACGAGCAGTACTTC.

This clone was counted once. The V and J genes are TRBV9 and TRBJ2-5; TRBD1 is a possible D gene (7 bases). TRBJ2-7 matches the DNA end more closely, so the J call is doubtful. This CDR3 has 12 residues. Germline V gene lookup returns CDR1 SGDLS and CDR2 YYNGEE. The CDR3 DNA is TGTGCCAGCGGAGGGACAGATTACGAGCAGTACTTC. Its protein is CASGGTDYEQYF.

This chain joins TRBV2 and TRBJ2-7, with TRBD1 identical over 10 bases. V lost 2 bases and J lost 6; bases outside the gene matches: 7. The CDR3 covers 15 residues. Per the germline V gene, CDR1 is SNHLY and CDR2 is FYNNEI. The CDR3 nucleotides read TGTGCCAGCAGTGAACCGGGACAGGGGTTAACCGAGCAGTACTTC. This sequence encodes CASSEPGQGLTEQYF.

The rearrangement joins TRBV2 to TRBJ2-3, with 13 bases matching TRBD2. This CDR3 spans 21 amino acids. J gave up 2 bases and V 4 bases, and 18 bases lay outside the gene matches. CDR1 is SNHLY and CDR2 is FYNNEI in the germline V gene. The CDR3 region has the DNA TGTGCCAGCAGTGGCTGGACTAGCGGGGGCACAGGCTACACCAACACAGATACGCAGTATTTT. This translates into CASSGWTSGGTGYTNTDTQYF.

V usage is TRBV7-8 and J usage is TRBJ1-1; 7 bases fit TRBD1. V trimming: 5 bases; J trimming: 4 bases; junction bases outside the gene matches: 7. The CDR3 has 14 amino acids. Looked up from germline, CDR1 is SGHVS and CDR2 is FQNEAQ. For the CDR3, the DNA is TGTGCCAGCAGCACTGGGGACAGCCCCACTGAAGCTTTCTTT. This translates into CASSTGDSPTEAFF. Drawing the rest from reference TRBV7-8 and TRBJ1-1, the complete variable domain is GAGVSQSPRYKVAKRGQDVALRCDPISGHVSLFWYQQALGQGPEFLTYFQNEAQLDKSGLPSDRFFAERPEGSVSTLKIQRTQQEDSAVYLCASSTGDSPTEAFFGQGTRLTVV.

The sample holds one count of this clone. This chain's CDR3 is CASSFGNLVEAFF. CDR3 coding DNA: TGTGCCAGCAGTTTCGGCAATTTAGTTGAAGCTTTCTTT. The V and J genes are TRBV27 and TRBJ1-1; D remains unclear. Per the germline V gene, CDR1 is MNHEY and CDR2 is SMNVEV (reference sequence). The CDR3 runs 13 residues. Trimming took 3 bases from V and 7 from J, leaving 12 bases between them.

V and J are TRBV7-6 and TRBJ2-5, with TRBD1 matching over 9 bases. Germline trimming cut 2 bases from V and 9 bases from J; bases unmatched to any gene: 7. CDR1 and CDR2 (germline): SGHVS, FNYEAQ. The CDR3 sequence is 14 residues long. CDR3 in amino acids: CASSLMGQGEAQYF. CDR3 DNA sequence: TGTGCCAGCAGCTTAATGGGACAGGGCGAGGCCCAGTACTTC.

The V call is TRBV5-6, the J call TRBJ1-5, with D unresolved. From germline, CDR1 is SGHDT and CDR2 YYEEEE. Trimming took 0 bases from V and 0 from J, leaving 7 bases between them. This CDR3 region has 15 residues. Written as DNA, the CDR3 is TGTGCCAGCAGCTTGGGCGGTTATAGCAATCAGCCCCAGCATTTT. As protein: CASSLGGYSNQPQHF.

CDR3 coding DNA: TGTGCCATCAGCGTCGGGCGATCCTACGAGCAGTACTTC. It translates to CAISVGRSYEQYF. V is TRBV10-3 and J is TRBJ2-7; D not certain. Germline V lookup: CDR1 ENHRY, CDR2 SYGVKD. Trimming shortened V by 6 bases and J by 1 base, and 10 bases separated the two germline ends. The CDR3 extends over 13 amino acids.

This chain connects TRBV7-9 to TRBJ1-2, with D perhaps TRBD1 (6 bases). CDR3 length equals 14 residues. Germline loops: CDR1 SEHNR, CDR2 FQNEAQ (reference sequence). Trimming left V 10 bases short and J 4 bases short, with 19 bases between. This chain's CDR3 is CATLERDKAYGYTF. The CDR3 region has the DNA TGTGCCACCCTCGAGAGGGACAAGGCCTATGGCTACACCTTC.

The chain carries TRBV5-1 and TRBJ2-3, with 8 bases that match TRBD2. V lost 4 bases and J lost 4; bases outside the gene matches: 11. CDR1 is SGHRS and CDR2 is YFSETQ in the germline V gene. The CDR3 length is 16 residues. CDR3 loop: CASSIGPGGPPDTQYF. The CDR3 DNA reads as TGCGCCAGCAGCATTGGTCCGGGGGGGCCCCCAGATACGCAGTATTTT.

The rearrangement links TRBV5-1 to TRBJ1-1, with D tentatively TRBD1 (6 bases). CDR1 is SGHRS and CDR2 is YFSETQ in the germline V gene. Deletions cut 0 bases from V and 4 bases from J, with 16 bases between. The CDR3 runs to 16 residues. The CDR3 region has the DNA TGCGCCAGCAGCTTGGAGGGGGGGACCCTGAGCACTGAAGCTTTCTTT. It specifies CASSLEGGTLSTEAFF.

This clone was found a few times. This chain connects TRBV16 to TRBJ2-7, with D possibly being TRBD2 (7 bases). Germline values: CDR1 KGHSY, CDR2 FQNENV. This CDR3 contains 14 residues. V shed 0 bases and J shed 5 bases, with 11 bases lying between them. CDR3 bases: TGTGCCAGCAGCCAATCGGGAGGGGGGGACGAGCAGTACTTC. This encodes CASSQSGGGDEQYF.

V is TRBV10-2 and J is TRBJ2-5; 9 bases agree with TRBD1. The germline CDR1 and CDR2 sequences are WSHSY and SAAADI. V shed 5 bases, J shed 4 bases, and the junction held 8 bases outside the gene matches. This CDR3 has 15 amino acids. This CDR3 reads CASSRTGAARETQYF. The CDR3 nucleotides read TGCGCCAGCAGTAGGACAGGGGCCGCACGAGAGACCCAGTACTTC.

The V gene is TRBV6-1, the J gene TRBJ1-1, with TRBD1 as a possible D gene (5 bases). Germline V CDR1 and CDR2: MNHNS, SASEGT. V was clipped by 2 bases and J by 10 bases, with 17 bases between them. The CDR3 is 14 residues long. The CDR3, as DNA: TGTGCCAGCAGTGAATTCGGGGGATCGCGCGGAGCTTTCTTT. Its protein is CASSEFGGSRGAFF.

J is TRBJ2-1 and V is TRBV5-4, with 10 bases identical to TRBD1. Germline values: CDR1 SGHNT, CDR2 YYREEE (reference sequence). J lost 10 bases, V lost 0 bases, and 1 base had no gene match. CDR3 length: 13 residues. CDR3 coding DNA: TGTGCCAGCAGCTTGGGACAGGGGGCAGAGCAGTTCTTC. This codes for CASSLGQGAEQFF.

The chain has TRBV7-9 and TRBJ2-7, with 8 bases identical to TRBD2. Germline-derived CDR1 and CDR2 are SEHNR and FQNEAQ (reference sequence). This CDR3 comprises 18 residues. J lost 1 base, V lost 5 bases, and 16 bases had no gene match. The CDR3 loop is CASSPRTGGGAVSYEQYF. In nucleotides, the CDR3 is TGTGCCAGCAGCCCCCGCACGGGGGGGGGCGCGGTATCCTACGAGCAGTACTTC.

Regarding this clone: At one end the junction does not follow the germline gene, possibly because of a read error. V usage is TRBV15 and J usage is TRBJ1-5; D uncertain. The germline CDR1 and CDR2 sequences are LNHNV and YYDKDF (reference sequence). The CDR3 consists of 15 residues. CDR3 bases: TGTGCCACCAGCCCCGGCGGAGGCCCCACTCAGCCCCGGCATTTT. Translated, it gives CATSPGGGPTQPRHF.

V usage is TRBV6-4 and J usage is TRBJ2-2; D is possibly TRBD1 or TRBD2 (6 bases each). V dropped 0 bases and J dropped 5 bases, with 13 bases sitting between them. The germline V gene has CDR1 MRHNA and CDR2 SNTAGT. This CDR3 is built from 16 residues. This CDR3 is CASSDSGGGSTGELFF. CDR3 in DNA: TGTGCCAGCAGTGACTCGGGGGGCGGCTCGACCGGGGAGCTGTTTTTT.

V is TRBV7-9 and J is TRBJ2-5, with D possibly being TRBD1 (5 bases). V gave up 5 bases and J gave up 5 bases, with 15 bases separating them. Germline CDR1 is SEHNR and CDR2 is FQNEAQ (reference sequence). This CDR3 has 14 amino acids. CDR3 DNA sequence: TGTGCCAGCAGCCTGCTAGGGGCCCGGGAGACCCAGTACTTC. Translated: CASSLLGARETQYF.

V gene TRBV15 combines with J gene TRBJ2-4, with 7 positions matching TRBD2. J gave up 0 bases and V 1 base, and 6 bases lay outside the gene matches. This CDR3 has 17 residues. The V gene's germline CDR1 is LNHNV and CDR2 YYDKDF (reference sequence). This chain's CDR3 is CATSRGGGEGAKNIQYF. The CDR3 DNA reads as TGTGCCACCAGCAGAGGGGGCGGGGAGGGAGCCAAAAACATTCAGTACTTC.

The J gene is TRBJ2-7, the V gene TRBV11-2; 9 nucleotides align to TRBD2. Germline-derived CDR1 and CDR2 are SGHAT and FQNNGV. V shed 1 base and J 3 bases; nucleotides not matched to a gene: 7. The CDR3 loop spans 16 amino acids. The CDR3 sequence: CASSLGRGGGHYEQYF. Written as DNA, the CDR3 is TGTGCCAGCAGCTTAGGCCGCGGGGGGGGACACTACGAGCAGTACTTC.